This T cell receptor (beta chain) is from a study of response to subunit inactivated influenza vaccine. Study results and limitations: Every seasonal influenza vaccination brings in few new T cells, the authors suggested.

In the case of this clonotype: The antigen remains unidentified.

Germline V gene sequence: CDR1 MGHRA, CDR2 YSYEKL. Trimming pared 4 bases from V and 5 bases from J, leaving 15 bases between. The CDR3 runs 15 residues. TCRdb fed the RT-PCR reads into MiXCR, producing one record per CDR3 protein. The sample yields around 650,000 distinct CDR3 sequences, around a sixth seen once. The sequences come from PBMCs from blood, collected roughly 13 days after vaccination. The chain carries TRBV4-1 and TRBJ1-5; D is uncertain. This receptor was obtained from a man in his forties or fifties who received an inactivated influenza vaccine. The CDR3 region has the DNA TGCGCCAGCAGCCTCTCTCCGGACGGGGATCAGCCCCAGCATTTT. Its protein is CASSLSPDGDQPQHF.